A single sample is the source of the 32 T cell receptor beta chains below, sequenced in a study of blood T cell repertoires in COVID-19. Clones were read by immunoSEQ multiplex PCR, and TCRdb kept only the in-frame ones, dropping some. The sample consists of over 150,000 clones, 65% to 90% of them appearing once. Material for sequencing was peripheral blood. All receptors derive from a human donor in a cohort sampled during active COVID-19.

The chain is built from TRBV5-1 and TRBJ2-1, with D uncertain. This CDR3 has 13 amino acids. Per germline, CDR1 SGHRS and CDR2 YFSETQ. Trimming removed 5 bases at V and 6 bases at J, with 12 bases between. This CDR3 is CASRTGTGNEQFF. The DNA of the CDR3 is TGCGCCAGCAGAACTGGTACTGGCAATGAGCAGTTCTTC.

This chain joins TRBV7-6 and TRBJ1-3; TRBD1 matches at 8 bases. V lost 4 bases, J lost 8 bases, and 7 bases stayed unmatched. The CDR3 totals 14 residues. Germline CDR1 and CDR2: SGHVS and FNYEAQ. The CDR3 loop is CASSSSDRGYTIYF. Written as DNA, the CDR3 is TGTGCCAGCAGCTCGAGTGACAGGGGCTACACCATATATTTT.

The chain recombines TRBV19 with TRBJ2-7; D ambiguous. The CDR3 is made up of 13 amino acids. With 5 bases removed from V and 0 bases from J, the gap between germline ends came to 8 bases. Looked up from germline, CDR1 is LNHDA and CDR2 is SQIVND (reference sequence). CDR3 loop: CASSLLLSYEQYF. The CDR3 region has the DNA TGTGCCAGTAGTCTCCTCCTCTCCTACGAGCAGTACTTC.

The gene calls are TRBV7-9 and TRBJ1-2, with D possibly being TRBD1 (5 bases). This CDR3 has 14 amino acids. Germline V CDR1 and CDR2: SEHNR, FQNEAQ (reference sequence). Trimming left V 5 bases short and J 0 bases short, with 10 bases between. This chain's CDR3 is CASSLRAANYGYTF. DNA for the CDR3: TGTGCCAGCAGCCTCAGGGCAGCTAACTATGGCTACACCTTC.

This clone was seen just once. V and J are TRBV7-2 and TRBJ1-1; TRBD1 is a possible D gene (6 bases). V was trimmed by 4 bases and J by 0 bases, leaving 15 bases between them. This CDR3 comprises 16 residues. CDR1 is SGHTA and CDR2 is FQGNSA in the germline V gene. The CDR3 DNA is TGTGCCAGCAGCTCCATTCCGGGACACCTGAACACTGAAGCTTTCTTT. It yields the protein CASSSIPGHLNTEAFF.

CDR3 protein: CASGHHDIQYF. The CDR3 DNA follows: TGTGCCAGCGGGCACCACGACATTCAGTACTTC. This chain connects TRBV7-9 to TRBJ2-4; D unclear. Per the germline V gene, CDR1 is SEHNR and CDR2 is FQNEAQ (reference sequence). CDR3 length: 11 residues. The V gene lost 8 bases and the J gene lost 8 bases, with 10 bases spanning the gap.

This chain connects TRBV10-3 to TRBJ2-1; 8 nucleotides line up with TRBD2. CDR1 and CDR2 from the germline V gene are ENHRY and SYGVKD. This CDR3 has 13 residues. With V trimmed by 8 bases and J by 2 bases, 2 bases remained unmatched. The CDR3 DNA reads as TGTGCCATCGGCGGGGGGACCTACAATGAGCAGTTCTTC. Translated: CAIGGGTYNEQFF.

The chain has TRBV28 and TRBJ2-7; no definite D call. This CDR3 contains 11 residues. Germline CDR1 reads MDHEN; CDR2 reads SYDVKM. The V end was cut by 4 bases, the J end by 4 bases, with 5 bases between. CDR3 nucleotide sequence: TGTGCCAGCAGTTCTAGGTACGAGCAGTACTTC. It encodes CASSSRYEQYF.

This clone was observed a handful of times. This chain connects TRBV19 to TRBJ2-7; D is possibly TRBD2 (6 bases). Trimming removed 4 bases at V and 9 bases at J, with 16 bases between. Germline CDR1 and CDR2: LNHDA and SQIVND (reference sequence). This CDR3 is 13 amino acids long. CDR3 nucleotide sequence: TGTGCCAGTAGTACCTCGGGAGAAAACGGGCAGTACTTC. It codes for CASSTSGENGQYF.

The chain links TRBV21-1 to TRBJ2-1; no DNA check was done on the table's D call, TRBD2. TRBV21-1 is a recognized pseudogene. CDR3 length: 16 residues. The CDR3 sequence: CASSKARLAGGNEQFF. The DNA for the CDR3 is TGTGCCAGCAGCAAAGCCCGACTAGCGGGAGGCAATGAGCAGTTCTTC.

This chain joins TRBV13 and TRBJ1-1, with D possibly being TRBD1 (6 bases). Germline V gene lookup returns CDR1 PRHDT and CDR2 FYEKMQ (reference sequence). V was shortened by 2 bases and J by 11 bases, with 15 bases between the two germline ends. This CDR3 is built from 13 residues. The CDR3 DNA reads TGTGCCAGCAGCTTACGGGACACTCGGATGGCTTTCTTT. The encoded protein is CASSLRDTRMAFF.

CDR3 loop: CASSLNFGELFF. CDR3 nucleotide sequence: TGTGCCAGCAGCTTAAACTTCGGGGAGCTGTTTTTT. This chain uses TRBV5-6 with TRBJ2-2; no clear D. Trimming left V 2 bases short and J 7 bases short, with 6 bases between. Germline V gene sequence: CDR1 SGHDT, CDR2 YYEEEE. CDR3 size: 12 residues.

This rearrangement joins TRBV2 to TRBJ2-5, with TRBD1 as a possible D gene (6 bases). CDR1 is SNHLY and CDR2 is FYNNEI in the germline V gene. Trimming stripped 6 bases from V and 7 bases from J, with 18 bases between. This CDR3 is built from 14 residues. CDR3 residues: CASRMRTAPGTQYF. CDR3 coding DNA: TGTGCCAGCAGGATGAGGACAGCCCCAGGGACCCAGTACTTC.

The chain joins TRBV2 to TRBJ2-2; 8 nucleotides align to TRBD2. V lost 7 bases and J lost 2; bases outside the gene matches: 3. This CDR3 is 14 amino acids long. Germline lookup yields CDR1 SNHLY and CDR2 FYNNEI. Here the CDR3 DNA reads TGTGCCAGCAAGCGGGAGAGAAACACCGGGGAGCTGTTTTTT. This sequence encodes CASKRERNTGELFF.

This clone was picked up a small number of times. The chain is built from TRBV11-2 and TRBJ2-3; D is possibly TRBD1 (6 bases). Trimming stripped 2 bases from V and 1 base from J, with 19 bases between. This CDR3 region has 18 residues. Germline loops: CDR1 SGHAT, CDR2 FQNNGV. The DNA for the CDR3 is TGTGCCAGCAGCTTATGGGGGCCCGGAGAGCGGCGCACAGATACGCAGTATTTT. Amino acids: CASSLWGPGERRTDTQYF.

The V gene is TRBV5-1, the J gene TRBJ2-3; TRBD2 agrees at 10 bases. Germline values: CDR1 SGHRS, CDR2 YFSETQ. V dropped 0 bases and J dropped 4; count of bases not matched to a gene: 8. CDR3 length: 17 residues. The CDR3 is CASSLGRLAGGPDTQYF. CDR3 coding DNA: TGCGCCAGCAGCTTGGGTCGATTAGCGGGAGGCCCAGATACGCAGTATTTT.

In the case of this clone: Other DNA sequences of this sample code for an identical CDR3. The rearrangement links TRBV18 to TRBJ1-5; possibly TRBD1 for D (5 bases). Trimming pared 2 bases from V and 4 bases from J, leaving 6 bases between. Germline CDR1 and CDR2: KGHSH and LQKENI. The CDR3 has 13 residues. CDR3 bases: TGTGCCAGCTCACCAGGGGGGAATCAGCCCCAGCATTTT. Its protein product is CASSPGGNQPQHF.

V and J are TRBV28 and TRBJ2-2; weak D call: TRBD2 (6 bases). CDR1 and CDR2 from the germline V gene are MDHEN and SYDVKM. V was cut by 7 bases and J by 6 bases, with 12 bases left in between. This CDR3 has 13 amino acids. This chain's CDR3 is CASTPGVAGELFF. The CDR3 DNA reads TGTGCCAGCACTCCGGGGGTGGCCGGGGAGCTGTTTTTT.

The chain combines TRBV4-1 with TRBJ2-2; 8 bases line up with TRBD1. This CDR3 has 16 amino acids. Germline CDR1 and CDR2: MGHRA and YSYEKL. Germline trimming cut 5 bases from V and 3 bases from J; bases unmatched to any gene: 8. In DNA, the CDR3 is TGCGCCAGCAGCACCCAGGGGGCGCGGGACACCGGGGAGCTGTTTTTT. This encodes CASSTQGARDTGELFF.

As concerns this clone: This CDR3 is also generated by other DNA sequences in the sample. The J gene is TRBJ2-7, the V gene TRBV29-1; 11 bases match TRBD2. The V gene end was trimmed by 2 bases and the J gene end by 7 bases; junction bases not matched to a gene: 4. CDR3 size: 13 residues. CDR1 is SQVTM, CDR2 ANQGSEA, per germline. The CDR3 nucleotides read TGCAGCGTTGAAATAGCGGGAGGGGGTGAGCAGTACTTC. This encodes CSVEIAGGGEQYF.

CDR3 in amino acids: CASSSLGEGYGYTF. The CDR3 nucleotides read TGTGCCAGCAGCTCCCTAGGGGAGGGCTATGGCTACACCTTC. The chain links TRBV7-9 to TRBJ1-2; TRBD1 is a possible D gene (5 bases). The V and J ends lost 4 bases and 4 bases respectively, with 13 bases between them. Germline-derived CDR1 and CDR2 are SEHNR and FQNEAQ (reference sequence). This CDR3 has 14 amino acids.

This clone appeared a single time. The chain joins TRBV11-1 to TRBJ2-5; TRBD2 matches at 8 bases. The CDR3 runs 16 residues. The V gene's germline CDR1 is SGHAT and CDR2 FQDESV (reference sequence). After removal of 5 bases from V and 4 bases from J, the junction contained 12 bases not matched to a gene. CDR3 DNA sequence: TGTGCCAGCAGCCGCCGGATAGCGGGAAGGGGAGAGACCCAGTACTTC. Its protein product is CASSRRIAGRGETQYF.

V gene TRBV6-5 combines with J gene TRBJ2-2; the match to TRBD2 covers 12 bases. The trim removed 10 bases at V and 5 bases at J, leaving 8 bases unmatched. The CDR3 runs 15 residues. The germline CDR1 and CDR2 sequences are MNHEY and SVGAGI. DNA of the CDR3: TGTGCCACCACACTAGCGGGAGGAAGTACCGGGGAGCTGTTTTTT. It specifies CATTLAGGSTGELFF.

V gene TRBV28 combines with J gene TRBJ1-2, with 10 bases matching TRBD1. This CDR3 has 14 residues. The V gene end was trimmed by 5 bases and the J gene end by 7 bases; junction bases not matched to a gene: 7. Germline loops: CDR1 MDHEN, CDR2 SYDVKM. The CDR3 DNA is TGTGCCAGCAGTATCCTCGGGACAGGGGTTGGCTACACCTTC. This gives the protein CASSILGTGVGYTF.

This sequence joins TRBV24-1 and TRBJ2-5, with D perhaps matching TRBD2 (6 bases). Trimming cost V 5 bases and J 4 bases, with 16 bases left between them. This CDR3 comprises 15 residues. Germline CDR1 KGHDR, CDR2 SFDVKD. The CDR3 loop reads CATSGSSVGGETQYF. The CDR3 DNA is TGTGCCACCAGTGGTAGCTCAGTGGGGGGAGAGACCCAGTACTTC.

CDR3: CASSMGQGRNIQYF. CDR3 coding DNA: TGTGCCAGTAGTATGGGACAGGGGAGGAACATTCAGTACTTC. The genes are TRBV19 and TRBJ2-4; 10 bases align to TRBD1. Germline V lookup: CDR1 LNHDA, CDR2 SQIVND (reference sequence). Unmatched junction bases numbered 3, after V lost 3 bases and J lost 7 bases. The CDR3 consists of 14 residues.

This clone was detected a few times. The CDR3 protein is CSVQGRENEQFF. CDR3 nucleotide sequence: TGCAGCGTTCAGGGGAGGGAAAATGAGCAGTTCTTC. V gene TRBV29-1 combines with J gene TRBJ2-1; D might be TRBD2 (7 bases). Germline CDR1 reads SQVTM; CDR2 reads ANQGSEA. The CDR3 contains 12 residues. V was trimmed by 5 bases and J by 7 bases, leaving 12 bases between them.

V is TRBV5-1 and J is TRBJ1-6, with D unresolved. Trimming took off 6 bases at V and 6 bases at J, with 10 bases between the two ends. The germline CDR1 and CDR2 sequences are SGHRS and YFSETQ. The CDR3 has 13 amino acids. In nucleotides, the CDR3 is TGCGCCAGCAATCTAGAGGGTAATTCACCCCTCCACTTT. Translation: CASNLEGNSPLHF.

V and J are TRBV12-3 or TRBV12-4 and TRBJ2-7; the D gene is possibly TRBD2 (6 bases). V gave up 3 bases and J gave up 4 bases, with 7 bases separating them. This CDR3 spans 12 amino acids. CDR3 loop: CASSLEGYEQYF. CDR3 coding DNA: TGTGCCAGCAGTTTGGAGGGGTACGAGCAGTACTTC.

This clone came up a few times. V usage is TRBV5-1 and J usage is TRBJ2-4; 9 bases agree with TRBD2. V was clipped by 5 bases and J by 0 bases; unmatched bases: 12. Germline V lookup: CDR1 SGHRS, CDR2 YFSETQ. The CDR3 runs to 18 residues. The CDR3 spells CASSPGQVSGRAKNIQYF. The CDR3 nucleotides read TGCGCCAGCAGTCCTGGACAGGTTAGCGGGAGAGCCAAAAACATTCAGTACTTC.

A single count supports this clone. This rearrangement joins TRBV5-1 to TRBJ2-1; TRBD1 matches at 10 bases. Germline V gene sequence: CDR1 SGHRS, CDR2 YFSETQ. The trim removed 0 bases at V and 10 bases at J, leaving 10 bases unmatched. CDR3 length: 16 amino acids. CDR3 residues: CASSLVVTGGFGEQFF. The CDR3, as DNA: TGCGCCAGCAGCTTGGTGGTGACAGGGGGCTTCGGGGAGCAGTTCTTC. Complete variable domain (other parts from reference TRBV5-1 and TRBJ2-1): KAGVTQTPRYLIKTRGQQVTLSCSPISGHRSVSWYQQTPGQGLQFLFEYFSETQRNKGNFPGRFSGRQFSNSRSEMNVSTLELGDSALYLCASSLVVTGGFGEQFFGPGTRLTVL.

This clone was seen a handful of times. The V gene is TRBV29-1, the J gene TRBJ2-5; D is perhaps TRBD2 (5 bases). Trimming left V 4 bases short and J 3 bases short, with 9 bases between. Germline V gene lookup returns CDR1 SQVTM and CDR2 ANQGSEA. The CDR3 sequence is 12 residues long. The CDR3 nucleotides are TGCAGCGTTGTAACAGCGGAAGAGACCCAGTACTTC. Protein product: CSVVTAEETQYF.